This TCR beta chain was obtained from a study of identical twins. Notes on the study in general: There was more out-of-frame TCR alpha sharing in monozygotic twins than models estimated. Potential partial confounding of zero-insertion analyses by invariant MAIT and iNKT cells was noted. For out-of-frame alpha sequences shared by twins, low generation probability was in excess.

The length of the CDR3 is 14 residues. V lost 7 bases and J lost 6; bases outside the gene matches: 7. CDR1 is MDHEN and CDR2 is SYDVKM in the germline V gene. This clonotype was recorded a few times. What it binds is not known. All donors were healthy Caucasians. Each CDR3 protein is one row after TCRdb ran MiXCR on the 5' RACE reads. Counted here are hundreds of thousands of distinct CDR3 sequences, less than 10% occurring once; the ten biggest clones make up 0.75% to 1%. The sample also formed part of further work on yellow fever vaccine responses in identical twins.

The specimen sequenced was PBMCs. The TCR sequence derives from a woman aged 18-29 years in good health. The V call is TRBV28, the J call TRBJ2-7; TRBD1 agrees at 12 bases. CDR3 coding DNA: TGTGCCAGCACAGGGGACAGGGGGCACGCCGAGCAGTACTTC. Translated: CASTGDRGHAEQYF.